This T cell receptor beta chain comes out of a study of CD8+CD57+ T cells in acquired aplastic anemia. Across the study: On average, sorted CD4+ and CD8+ cells gave about 2.9 ug of DNA. Study results and caveats: Twenty-nine shared CD8+ CDR3s appeared highly expressed within patients' immunodominant clones. No significant patient-versus-control difference appeared in CD8+ Simpson's diversity.

A word on this clonotype: Antigen: not known.

The ends lost 6 bases at V and 4 bases at J; junction bases unmatched: 16. This CDR3 has 17 amino acids. Germline V gene sequence: CDR1 SGHVS, CDR2 FQNEAQ. By flow cytometry, patients selected for sequencing had shown an expansion of CD8+CD57+ cells. Severe acquired aplastic anemia affected all patients. Profiles of TCR beta VDJ and CDR3 were generated from a genomic DNA template. TCRdb called the reads again in MiXCR, with one record for every CDR3 protein. The sample has around 200,000 distinct CDR3 sequences, 50% to 65% seen once. Sample: sorted CD4+, CD8+, or CD8+CD57+ T cells (not recorded which) from PBMCs. The sequence was obtained from a human donor with aplastic anemia. The chain uses TRBV7-8 and TRBJ2-5; 8 nucleotides line up with TRBD2. Here the CDR3 reads CASRLGLAPSGGETQYF. Here the CDR3 DNA reads TGTGCCAGCAGACTCGGACTAGCACCCTCCGGGGGAGAGACCCAGTACTTC.